Sequencing of this TCR beta chain was carried out in a study of blood T cell repertoires in COVID-19. Study-wide context: The United States, Italy and Spain supplied acute and convalescent COVID-19 samples. In each case, the material was cDNA or gDNA derived from T cells, B-cell-depleted T cells, or PBMCs.

Seattle cases were enrolled at active infection and followed longitudinally. As processed by the authors: Reference gene primer amplification gave nucleated cell count estimates. Some clones are missing from TCRdb's copy, which holds only in-frame ones; the method was immunoSEQ multiplex PCR. V, J and clone size reflect that table, while D and trimming were determined from the DNA. The sample lists some 250,000 clones; around 87% were seen once. The CDR3 has 16 residues. From germline, CDR1 is SGHRS and CDR2 YFSETQ. Trimming took 0 bases from V and 5 from J; bases not matched to a gene: 10. The receptor comes from a woman between 55 and 75 years old with COVID-19, enrolled during active disease. The sequenced sample consisted of peripheral blood. The gene calls are TRBV5-1 and TRBJ2-5, with 7 bases aligning to TRBD2. CDR3 sequence: CASSLVVGGPSETQYF. CDR3 nucleotides: TGCGCCAGCAGCTTGGTAGTGGGAGGGCCTTCGGAGACCCAGTACTTC. Combining the CDR3 with reference TRBV5-1 and TRBJ2-5 gives the whole variable domain KAGVTQTPRYLIKTRGQQVTLSCSPISGHRSVSWYQQTPGQGLQFLFEYFSETQRNKGNFPGRFSGRQFSNSRSEMNVSTLELGDSALYLCASSLVVGGPSETQYFGPGTRLLVL.